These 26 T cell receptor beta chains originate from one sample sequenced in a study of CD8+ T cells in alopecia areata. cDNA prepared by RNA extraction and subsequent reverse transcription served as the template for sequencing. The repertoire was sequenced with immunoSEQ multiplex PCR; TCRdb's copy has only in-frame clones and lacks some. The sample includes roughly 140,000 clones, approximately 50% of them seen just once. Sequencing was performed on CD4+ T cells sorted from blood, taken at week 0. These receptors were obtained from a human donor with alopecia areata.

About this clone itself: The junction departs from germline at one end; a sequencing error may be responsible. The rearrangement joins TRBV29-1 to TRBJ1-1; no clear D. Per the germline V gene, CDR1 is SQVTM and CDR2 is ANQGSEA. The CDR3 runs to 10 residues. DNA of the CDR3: TGCAGCGCTGAAGGGATAGAAGCTTTCTTT. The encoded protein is CSAEGIEAFF. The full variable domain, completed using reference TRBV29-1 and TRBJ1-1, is SAVISQKPSRDICQRGTSLTIQCQVDSQVTMMFWYRQQPGQSLTLIATANQGSEATYESGFVIDKFPISRPNLTFSTLTVSNMSPEDSSIYLCSAEGIEAFFGQGTRLTVV.

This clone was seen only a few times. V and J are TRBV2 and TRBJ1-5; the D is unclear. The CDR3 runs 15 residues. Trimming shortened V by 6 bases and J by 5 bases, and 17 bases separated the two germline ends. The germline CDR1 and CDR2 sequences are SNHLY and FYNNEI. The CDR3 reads CASRPDRHGDQPQHF. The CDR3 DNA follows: TGTGCCAGCAGACCCGATCGACATGGTGATCAGCCCCAGCATTTT.

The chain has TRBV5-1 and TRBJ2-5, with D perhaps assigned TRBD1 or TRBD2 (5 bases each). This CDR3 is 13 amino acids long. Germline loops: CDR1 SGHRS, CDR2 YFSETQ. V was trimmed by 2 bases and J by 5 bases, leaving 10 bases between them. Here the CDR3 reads CASSFPGAETQYF. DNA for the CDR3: TGCGCCAGCAGCTTCCCCGGGGCGGAGACCCAGTACTTC.

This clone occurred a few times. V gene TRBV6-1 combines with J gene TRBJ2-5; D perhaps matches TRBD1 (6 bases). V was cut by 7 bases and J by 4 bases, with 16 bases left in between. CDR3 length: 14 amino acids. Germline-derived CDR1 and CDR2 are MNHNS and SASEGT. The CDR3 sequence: CASTLQGVGETQYF. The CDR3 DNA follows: TGTGCCAGCACGCTACAGGGAGTCGGAGAGACCCAGTACTTC.

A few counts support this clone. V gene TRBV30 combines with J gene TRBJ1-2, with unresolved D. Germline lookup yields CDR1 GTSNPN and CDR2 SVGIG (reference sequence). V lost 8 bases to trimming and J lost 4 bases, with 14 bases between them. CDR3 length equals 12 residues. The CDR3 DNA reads TGTGCCGGAGGAGAGGACCTCTATGGCTACACCTTC. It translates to CAGGEDLYGYTF.

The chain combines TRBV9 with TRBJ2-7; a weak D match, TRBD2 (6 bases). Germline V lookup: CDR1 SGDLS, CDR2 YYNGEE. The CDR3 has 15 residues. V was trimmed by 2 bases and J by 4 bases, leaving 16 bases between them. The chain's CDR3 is CASSVDGSPGYEQYF. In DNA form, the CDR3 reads TGTGCCAGCAGCGTCGACGGGAGCCCCGGGTACGAGCAGTACTTC.

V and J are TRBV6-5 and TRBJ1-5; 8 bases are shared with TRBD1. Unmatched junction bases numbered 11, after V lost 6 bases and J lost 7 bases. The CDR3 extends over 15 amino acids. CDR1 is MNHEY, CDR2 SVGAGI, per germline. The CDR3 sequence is CASRAGGGQEQPQHF. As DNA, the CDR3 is TGTGCCAGCAGAGCAGGGGGCGGCCAGGAACAGCCCCAGCATTTT.

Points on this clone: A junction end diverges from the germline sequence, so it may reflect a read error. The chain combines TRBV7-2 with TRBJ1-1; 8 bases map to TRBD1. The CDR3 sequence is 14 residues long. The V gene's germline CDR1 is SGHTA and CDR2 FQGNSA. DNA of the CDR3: TGTGCCAGCAGCGTACGACAGGGGAACCCTGAAGCTTTCTTT. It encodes CASSVRQGNPEAFF.

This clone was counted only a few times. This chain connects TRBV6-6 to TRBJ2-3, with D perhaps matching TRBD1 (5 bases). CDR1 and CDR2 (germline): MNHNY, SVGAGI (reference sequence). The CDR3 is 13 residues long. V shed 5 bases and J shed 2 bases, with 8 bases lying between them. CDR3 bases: TGTGCCAGCAGTACGGACAACACAGATACGCAGTATTTT. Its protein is CASSTDNTDTQYF.

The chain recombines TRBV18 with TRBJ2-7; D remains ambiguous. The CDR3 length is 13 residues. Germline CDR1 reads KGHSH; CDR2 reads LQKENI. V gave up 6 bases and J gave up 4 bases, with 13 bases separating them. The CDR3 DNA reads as TGTGCCAGCTCCCTCGCGGAAACGTACGAGCAGTACTTC. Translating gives CASSLAETYEQYF.

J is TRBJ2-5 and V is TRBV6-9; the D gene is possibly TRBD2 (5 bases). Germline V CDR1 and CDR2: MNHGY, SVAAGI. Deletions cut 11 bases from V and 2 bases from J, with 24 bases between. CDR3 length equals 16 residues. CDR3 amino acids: CASTPRAAASQETQYF. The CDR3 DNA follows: TGTGCCTCAACCCCCCGGGCAGCGGCTTCGCAAGAGACCCAGTACTTC.

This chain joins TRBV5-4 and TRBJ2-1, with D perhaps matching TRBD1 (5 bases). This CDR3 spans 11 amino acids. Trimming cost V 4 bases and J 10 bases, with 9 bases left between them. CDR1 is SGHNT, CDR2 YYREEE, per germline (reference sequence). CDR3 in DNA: TGTGCCAGCAGCAGCCAGGGAGAGCAGTTCTTC. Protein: CASSSQGEQFF.

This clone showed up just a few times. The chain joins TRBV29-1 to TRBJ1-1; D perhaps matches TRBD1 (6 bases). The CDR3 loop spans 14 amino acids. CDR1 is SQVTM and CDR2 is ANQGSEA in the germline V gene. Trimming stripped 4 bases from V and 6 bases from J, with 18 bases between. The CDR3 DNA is TGCAGCGTTGGGGGCCAGCAGGGGATGGCTGAAGCTTTCTTT. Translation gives CSVGGQQGMAEAFF.

CDR3 sequence reads: CSVLAGGPTETQYF. DNA for the CDR3: TGCAGCGTTCTAGCGGGAGGGCCGACAGAGACCCAGTACTTC. This chain links TRBV29-1 with TRBJ2-5; 12 positions agree with TRBD2. Looked up from germline, CDR1 is SQVTM and CDR2 is ANQGSEA. Trimming cost V 5 bases and J 4 bases; bases outside gene matches: 5. This CDR3 has 14 residues.

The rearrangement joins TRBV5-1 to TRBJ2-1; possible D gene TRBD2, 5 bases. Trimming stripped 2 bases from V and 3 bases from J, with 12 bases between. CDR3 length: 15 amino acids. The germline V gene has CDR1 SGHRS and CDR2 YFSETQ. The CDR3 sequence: CASSLLVGYYNEQFF. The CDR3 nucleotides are TGCGCCAGCAGCTTACTAGTGGGATACTACAATGAGCAGTTCTTC. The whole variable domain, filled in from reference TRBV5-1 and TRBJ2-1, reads KAGVTQTPRYLIKTRGQQVTLSCSPISGHRSVSWYQQTPGQGLQFLFEYFSETQRNKGNFPGRFSGRQFSNSRSEMNVSTLELGDSALYLCASSLLVGYYNEQFFGPGTRLTVL.

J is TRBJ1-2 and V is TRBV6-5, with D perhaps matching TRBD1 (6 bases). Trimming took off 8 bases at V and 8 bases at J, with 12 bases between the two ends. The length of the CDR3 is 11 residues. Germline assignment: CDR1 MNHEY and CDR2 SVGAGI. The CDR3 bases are TGTGCCAGCGGGGGGGCTCCAGGCTACACCTTC. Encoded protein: CASGGAPGYTF.

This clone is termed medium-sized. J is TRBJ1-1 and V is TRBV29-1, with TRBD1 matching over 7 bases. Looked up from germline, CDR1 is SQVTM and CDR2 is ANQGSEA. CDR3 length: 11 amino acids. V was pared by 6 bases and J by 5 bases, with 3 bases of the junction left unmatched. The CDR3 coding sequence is TGCAGCGTCGAACAGGGGACTGAAGCTTTCTTT. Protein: CSVEQGTEAFF.

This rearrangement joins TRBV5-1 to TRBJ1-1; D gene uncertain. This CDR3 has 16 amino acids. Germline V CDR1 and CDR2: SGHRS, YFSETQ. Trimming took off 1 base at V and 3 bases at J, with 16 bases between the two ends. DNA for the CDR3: TGCGCCAGCAGCTTGCGTAAGTCCACCCTGGACACTGAAGCTTTCTTT. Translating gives CASSLRKSTLDTEAFF.

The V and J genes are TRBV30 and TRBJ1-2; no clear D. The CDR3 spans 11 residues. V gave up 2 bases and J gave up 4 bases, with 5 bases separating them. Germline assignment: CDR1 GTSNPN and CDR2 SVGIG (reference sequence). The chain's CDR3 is CAWSPLYGYTF. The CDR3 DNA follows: TGTGCCTGGAGTCCCCTCTATGGCTACACCTTC.

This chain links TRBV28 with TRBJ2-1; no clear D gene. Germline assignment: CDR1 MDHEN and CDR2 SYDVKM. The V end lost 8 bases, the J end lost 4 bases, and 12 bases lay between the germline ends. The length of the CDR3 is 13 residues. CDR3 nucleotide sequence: TGTGCCAGCTGGGCTAAACCATACAATGAGCAGTTCTTC. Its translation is CASWAKPYNEQFF.

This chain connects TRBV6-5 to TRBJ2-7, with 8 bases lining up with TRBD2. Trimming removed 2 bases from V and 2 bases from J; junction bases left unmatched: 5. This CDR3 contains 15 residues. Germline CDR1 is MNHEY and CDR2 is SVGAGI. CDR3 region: CASSYGAGGAYEQYF. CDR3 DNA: TGTGCCAGCAGTTACGGGGCGGGAGGCGCCTACGAGCAGTACTTC.

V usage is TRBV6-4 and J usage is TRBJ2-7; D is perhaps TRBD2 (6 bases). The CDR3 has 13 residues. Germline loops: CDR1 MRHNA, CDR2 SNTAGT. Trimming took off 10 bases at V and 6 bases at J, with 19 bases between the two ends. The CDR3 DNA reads TGTGCCAACAATCCCCCGGGGGACTTCGAGCAGTACTTC. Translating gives CANNPPGDFEQYF.

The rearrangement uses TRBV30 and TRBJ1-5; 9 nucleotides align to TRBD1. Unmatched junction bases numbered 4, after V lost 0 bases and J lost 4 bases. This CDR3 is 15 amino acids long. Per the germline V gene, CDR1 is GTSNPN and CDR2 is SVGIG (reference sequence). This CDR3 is CAWSVRDRVNQPQHF. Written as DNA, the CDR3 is TGTGCCTGGAGTGTTCGGGACAGGGTTAATCAGCCCCAGCATTTT. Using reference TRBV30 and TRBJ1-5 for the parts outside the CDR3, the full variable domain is SQTIHQWPATLVQPVGSPLSLECTVEGTSNPNLYWYRQAAGRGLQLLFYSVGIGQISSEVPQNLSASRPQDRQFILSSKKLLLSDSGFYLCAWSVRDRVNQPQHFGDGTRLSIL.

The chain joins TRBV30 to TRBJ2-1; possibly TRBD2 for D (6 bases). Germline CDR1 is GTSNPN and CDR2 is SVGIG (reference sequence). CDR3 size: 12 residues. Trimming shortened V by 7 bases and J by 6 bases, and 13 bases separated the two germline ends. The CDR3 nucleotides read TGTGCCTTTCCTCGGGGAGGCAATGAGCAGTTCTTC. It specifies CAFPRGGNEQFF.

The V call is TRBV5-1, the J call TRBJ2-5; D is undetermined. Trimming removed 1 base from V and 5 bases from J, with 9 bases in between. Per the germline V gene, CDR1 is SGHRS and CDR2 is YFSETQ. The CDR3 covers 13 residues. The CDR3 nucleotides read TGCGCCAGCAGCTTGTATCCCAGGGAGACCCAGTACTTC. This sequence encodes CASSLYPRETQYF.

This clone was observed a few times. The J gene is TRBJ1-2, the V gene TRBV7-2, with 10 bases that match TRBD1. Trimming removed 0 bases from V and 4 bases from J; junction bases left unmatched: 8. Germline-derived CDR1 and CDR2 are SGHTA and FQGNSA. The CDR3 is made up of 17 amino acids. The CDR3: CASSLARTGGNSYGYTF. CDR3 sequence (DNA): TGTGCCAGCAGCTTAGCCCGGACAGGGGGGAATTCCTATGGCTACACCTTC. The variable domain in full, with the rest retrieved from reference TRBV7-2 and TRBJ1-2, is GAGVSQSPSNKVTEKGKDVELRCDPISGHTALYWYRQSLGQGLEFLIYFQGNSAPDKSGLPSDRFSAERTGGSVSTLTIQRTQQEDSAVYLCASSLARTGGNSYGYTFGSGTRLTVV.